These 27 T cell receptor beta chains came from one sample sequenced in a study of T-cell reconstitution after alpha-beta-depleted transplantation in children. TCRbeta library preparation incorporated unique molecular identifiers. TCRdb processed the PCR reads anew with MiXCR; each CDR3 protein has one entry. The sample yields 800,000 to 1,000,000 distinct CDR3 sequences, roughly 31% seen once. The source was PBMCs, mostly from graft donor cells, collected 360 days after TCRalphabeta/CD19-depleted stem cell transplant. The receptor set was obtained from a boy younger than two who had a stem cell transplant for SCID, so the T cells may come from the graft donor.

The chain couples TRBV4-3 to TRBJ1-4; D not resolved. CDR3 length: 16 amino acids. CDR1 is LGHNA and CDR2 is YSLEER in the germline V gene. The ends were cut back, 4 bases at V and 0 bases at J, with 12 bases in the middle. The CDR3 sequence is CASSRKALTTNEKLFF. The DNA of the CDR3 is TGCGCCAGCAGCCGAAAAGCCCTAACAACTAATGAAAAACTGTTTTTT.

The chain links TRBV12-3 or TRBV12-4 to TRBJ2-7, with 10 bases aligning to TRBD1. The trim removed 2 bases at V and 6 bases at J, leaving 7 bases unmatched. The CDR3 totals 15 residues. The CDR3 nucleotides are TGTGCCAGCAGTTTATGGACAGGGGGAACAGTCGAGCAGTACTTC. It encodes CASSLWTGGTVEQYF.

This clonotype was observed a handful of times. The V call is TRBV3-1, the J call TRBJ2-2, with D possibly called TRBD1 or TRBD2 (5 bases each). Germline CDR1 and CDR2: LGHDT and YNNKEL (reference sequence). The V end lost 2 bases, the J end lost 4 bases, and 14 bases lay between the germline ends. The length of the CDR3 is 16 residues. The CDR3 is CASSQLRGTGTGELFF. The CDR3 DNA follows: TGTGCCAGCAGCCAATTACGAGGGACCGGCACCGGGGAGCTGTTTTTT. Using reference TRBV3-1 and TRBJ2-2 for the parts outside the CDR3, the full variable domain is DTAVSQTPKYLVTQMGNDKSIKCEQNLGHDTMYWYKQDSKKFLKIMFSYNNKELIINETVPNRFSPKSPDKAHLNLHINSLELGDSAVYFCASSQLRGTGTGELFFGEGSRLTVL.

This chain uses TRBV12-3 or TRBV12-4 with TRBJ2-2, with unresolved D. There are 14 residues in the CDR3. V lost 8 bases, J lost 2 bases, and 12 bases lay in between. The CDR3 sequence is CASRGPINTGELFF. CDR3 sequence (DNA): TGTGCCAGCCGCGGACCGATAAACACCGGGGAGCTGTTTTTT.

CDR3 sequence (DNA): TGTGCCAGCAGCTTGGGGTTCCACAATGAGCAGTTCTTC. Its protein is CASSLGFHNEQFF. The rearrangement joins TRBV7-9 to TRBJ2-1; D remains unclear. Germline CDR1 is SEHNR and CDR2 is FQNEAQ (reference sequence). The CDR3 is 13 amino acids. Deletions cut 3 bases from V and 5 bases from J, with 8 bases between.

This clonotype was seen a few times. The chain combines TRBV7-2 with TRBJ2-3; 10 nucleotides agree with TRBD1. The length of the CDR3 is 15 residues. J lost 4 bases, V lost 3 bases, and 4 bases had no gene match. CDR1 SGHTA and CDR2 FQGNSA come from the germline V gene. The CDR3 nucleotides read TGTGCCAGCAGCTTCGGGGACAGGGGCGCAGATACGCAGTATTTT. As protein: CASSFGDRGADTQYF.

The J gene is TRBJ2-7, the V gene TRBV20-1, with 8 bases that match TRBD2. The CDR3 extends over 17 amino acids. CDR1 and CDR2 (germline): DFQATT, SNEGSKA (reference sequence). V was clipped by 0 bases and J by 6 bases; unmatched bases: 16. CDR3 DNA: TGCAGTGCTAGAGAGATGTTGAGGGCCGGGACTAGGCGCGAGCAGTACTTC. Translated, it gives CSAREMLRAGTRREQYF.

This clonotype came up many times. The genes are TRBV12-3 or TRBV12-4 and TRBJ1-2, with 7 bases lining up with TRBD1. The CDR3 has 12 amino acids. Germline trimming cut 4 bases from V and 4 bases from J; bases unmatched to any gene: 0. DNA of the CDR3: TGTGCCAGCAGTTGGGACAGCTATGGCTACACCTTC. It encodes CASSWDSYGYTF.

A few counts support this clonotype. The rearrangement uses TRBV28 and TRBJ1-2; tentative D call: TRBD1 (5 bases). CDR1 is MDHEN, CDR2 SYDVKM, per germline. The germline V and J ends were trimmed by 2 bases and 8 bases, with 18 bases remaining between them. This CDR3 has 15 amino acids. The DNA for the CDR3 is TGTGCCAGCAGTTTAGACCTCCGGGACCCTCCAGGCTACACCTTC. It yields the protein CASSLDLRDPPGYTF.

This chain uses TRBV29-1 with TRBJ2-7; TRBD2 might be the D (6 bases). The CDR3 spans 13 residues. The V end lost 1 base, the J end lost 6 bases, and 13 bases lay between the germline ends. Germline V CDR1 and CDR2: SQVTM, ANQGSEA. The CDR3 reads CSVEGPTRLEQYF. CDR3 sequence (DNA): TGCAGCGTTGAAGGTCCGACTAGGCTCGAGCAGTACTTC.

The rearrangement uses TRBV20-1 and TRBJ1-6, with a tentative D call TRBD1 (6 bases). Trimming took 0 bases from V and 18 from J, leaving 18 bases between them. Germline V CDR1 and CDR2: DFQATT, SNEGSKA (reference sequence). The CDR3 loop spans 13 amino acids. CDR3 sequence reads: CSARDGTGRFPHF. The CDR3 region has the DNA TGCAGTGCTAGAGATGGAACAGGGAGGTTTCCCCACTTT.

This chain links TRBV29-1 with TRBJ2-1; no clear D gene. The CDR3 loop spans 14 amino acids. V was trimmed by 3 bases and J by 6 bases, leaving 15 bases between them. Germline loops: CDR1 SQVTM, CDR2 ANQGSEA. DNA of the CDR3: TGCAGCGTTGAGGCGCCAAGGGCCATCAATGAGCAGTTCTTC. Translation: CSVEAPRAINEQFF.

V and J are TRBV15 and TRBJ2-7; D is perhaps TRBD2 (5 bases). The V gene lost 2 bases and the J gene lost 2 bases, with 10 bases spanning the gap. The CDR3 length is 14 residues. Germline V gives CDR1 LNHNV, CDR2 YYDKDF (reference sequence). CDR3 region: CATSRQLDAYEQYF. DNA of the CDR3: TGTGCCACCAGCAGACAACTAGATGCCTACGAGCAGTACTTC.

The chain combines TRBV9 with TRBJ1-5, with unresolved D. The V end was cut by 0 bases, the J end by 0 bases, with 7 bases between. This CDR3 has 15 amino acids. Per germline, CDR1 SGDLS and CDR2 YYNGEE. The CDR3 bases are TGTGCCAGCAGCGTAGAGGGAAATAGCAATCAGCCCCAGCATTTT. The encoded protein is CASSVEGNSNQPQHF.

This clonotype has more than one count but fewer than ten. This chain links TRBV6-5 with TRBJ2-5; 9 bases agree with TRBD2. Trimming took 0 bases from V and 2 from J; bases not matched to a gene: 1. Germline CDR1 is MNHEY and CDR2 is SVGAGI. The CDR3 is 15 amino acids. The CDR3 spells CASSYSTSGQETQYF. In DNA, the CDR3 is TGTGCCAGCAGTTACTCGACTAGCGGTCAAGAGACCCAGTACTTC.

This clonotype has only a few counts. The chain links TRBV12-3 or TRBV12-4 to TRBJ2-7; TRBD1 aligns across 7 bases. The J segment lost 0 bases and the V segment lost 6 bases, leaving 14 bases of the junction unmatched. CDR3 length: 17 amino acids. CDR3 nucleotides: TGTGCCAGCAGGGGGACAGCAACGCTCAGGAGCTCCTACGAGCAGTACTTC. Translated, it gives CASRGTATLRSSYEQYF.

In this sample, this clonotype turned up a few times. The chain uses TRBV18 and TRBJ2-7; D may be TRBD1 (5 bases). Germline lookup yields CDR1 KGHSH and CDR2 LQKENI. V was cut by 1 base and J by 3 bases, with 13 bases left in between. The CDR3 covers 15 residues. The chain's CDR3 is CASSPQDKLYYEQYF. The CDR3 region has the DNA TGTGCCAGCTCACCACAGGACAAGCTGTACTACGAGCAGTACTTC.

The genes are TRBV12-3 or TRBV12-4 and TRBJ2-1, with TRBD1 as a possible D gene (5 bases). Trimming cost V 4 bases and J 7 bases, with 14 bases left between them. The CDR3 is made up of 14 amino acids. The CDR3 reads CASSSTPNRNEQFF. The CDR3 DNA is TGTGCCAGCAGTTCCACGCCGAACAGGAATGAGCAGTTCTTC.

This chain joins TRBV5-1 and TRBJ2-5, with 8 bases that match TRBD2. Germline CDR1 reads SGHRS; CDR2 reads YFSETQ. The CDR3 runs 16 residues. V shed 0 bases and J 4 bases; nucleotides not matched to a gene: 8. The CDR3 loop is CASSLGSGLVLETQYF. The CDR3 DNA reads TGCGCCAGCAGCTTGGGTTCGGGACTAGTTTTAGAGACCCAGTACTTC.

This clonotype was observed a handful of times. This chain joins TRBV29-1 and TRBJ2-1; 8 bases agree with TRBD2. This CDR3 comprises 14 residues. The germline CDR1 and CDR2 sequences are SQVTM and ANQGSEA. The junction had 5 bases not matched to a gene; V was cut back by 4 bases and J by 3 bases. The CDR3 coding sequence is TGCAGCGTTGTTTCGGGAGGGGGCTACAATGAGCAGTTCTTC. This sequence encodes CSVVSGGGYNEQFF.

This clonotype was seen many times. The CDR3 sequence is CASSLEGGELLSETQYF. CDR3 DNA: TGTGCCAGCAGCTTGGAAGGTGGGGAGCTTCTTTCGGAGACCCAGTACTTC. This chain joins TRBV5-6 and TRBJ2-5; possible D gene TRBD2, 5 bases. The CDR3 consists of 17 residues. Germline CDR1 reads SGHDT; CDR2 reads YYEEEE. The V end was cut by 0 bases, the J end by 5 bases, with 20 bases between.

The chain joins TRBV15 to TRBJ2-3; possibly TRBD2 for D (6 bases). Between the trimmed V and J ends, which lost 8 bases and 1 base, there was a span of 16 bases. The germline V gene encodes CDR1 LNHNV and CDR2 YYDKDF (reference sequence). This CDR3 is 15 amino acids long. CDR3 DNA sequence: TGTGCCACCCTTAAGCCGGGGGTTGGCACAGATACGCAGTATTTT. It translates to CATLKPGVGTDTQYF.

This clonotype has just a few counts. CDR3 coding DNA: TGCGCCAGCAGTTCTCCGGCAGACTCCTATAATTCACCCCTCCACTTT. Protein product: CASSSPADSYNSPLHF. The V call is TRBV10-2, the J call TRBJ1-6, with D unresolved. The CDR3 consists of 16 residues. CDR1 and CDR2 (germline): WSHSY, SAAADI. The germline V and J ends were trimmed by 5 bases and 0 bases, with 11 bases remaining between them.

The chain carries TRBV5-1 and TRBJ2-2, with D possibly being TRBD2 (5 bases). Germline V gene lookup returns CDR1 SGHRS and CDR2 YFSETQ. Trimming stripped 0 bases from V and 5 bases from J, with 11 bases between. CDR3 size: 15 residues. In DNA form, the CDR3 reads TGCGCCAGCAGCTTGGGGCACCGAGGGACCGGGGAGCTGTTTTTT. Translation gives CASSLGHRGTGELFF.

This clonotype came up a few times. The V call is TRBV7-2, the J call TRBJ2-2; no reliable D call. Trimming cost V 0 bases and J 3 bases, with 5 bases left between them. The CDR3 contains 14 residues. CDR1 is SGHTA and CDR2 is FQGNSA in the germline V gene. CDR3 residues: CASSLARYTGELFF. The CDR3 bases are TGTGCCAGCAGCTTAGCACGCTACACCGGGGAGCTGTTTTTT.

This chain links TRBV20-1 with TRBJ2-1, with unresolved D. Germline V gene data show CDR1 as DFQATT and CDR2 as SNEGSKA (reference sequence). V was trimmed by 5 bases and J by 4 bases, leaving 15 bases between them. CDR3 length: 14 residues. CDR3 nucleotide sequence: TGCAGTGCTTCCGGACCCGACCCTTACAATGAGCAGTTCTTC. Amino acids: CSASGPDPYNEQFF.

The rearrangement links TRBV12-3 or TRBV12-4 to TRBJ1-4, with 11 bases identical to TRBD1. The CDR3 consists of 14 residues. V trimming: 7 bases; J trimming: 8 bases; junction bases outside the gene matches: 6. The CDR3 region has the DNA TGTGCCAGCACTAGGACAGGGGGCGCCGAAAAACTGTTTTTT. Translated: CASTRTGGAEKLFF.